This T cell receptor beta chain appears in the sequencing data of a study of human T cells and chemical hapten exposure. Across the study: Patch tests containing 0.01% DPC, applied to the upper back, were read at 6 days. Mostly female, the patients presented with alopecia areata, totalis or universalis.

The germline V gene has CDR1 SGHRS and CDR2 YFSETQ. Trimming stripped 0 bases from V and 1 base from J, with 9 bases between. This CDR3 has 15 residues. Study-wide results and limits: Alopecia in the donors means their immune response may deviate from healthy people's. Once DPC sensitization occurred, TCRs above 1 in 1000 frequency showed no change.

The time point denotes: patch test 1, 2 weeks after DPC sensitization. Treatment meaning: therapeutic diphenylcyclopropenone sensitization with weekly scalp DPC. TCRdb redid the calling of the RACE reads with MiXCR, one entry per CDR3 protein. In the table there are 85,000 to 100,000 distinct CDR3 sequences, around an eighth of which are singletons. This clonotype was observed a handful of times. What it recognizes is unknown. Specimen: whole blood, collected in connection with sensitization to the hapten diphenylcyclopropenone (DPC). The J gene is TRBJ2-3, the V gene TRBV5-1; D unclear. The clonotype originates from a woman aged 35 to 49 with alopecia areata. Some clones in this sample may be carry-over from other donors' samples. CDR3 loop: CASSLVLEGTDTQYF. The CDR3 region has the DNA TGCGCCAGCAGCTTGGTTCTAGAGGGCACAGATACGCAGTATTTT.